Below, 31 T cell receptor beta chains from the same sample are listed, as sequenced in a study of T-cell memory formation after mild COVID-19 (dated by TCRdb to the early 2020s). Library method: 5' RACE. Sequencer: Illumina NovaSeq 6000. TCRdb trimmed public reads at Q25 via fastp, called clones via MiXCR and kept in-frame beta chains. Identical CDR3 protein sequences are pooled into one entry, listed with their most common genes and DNA. A total of 120,000 to 150,000 distinct CDR3 sequences appear in this sample, around 15% of them only once. Together, the top ten hold about 27% of the sample. What was sequenced was PBMCs or a T cell subset sorted from them (not recorded which). These receptors all stem from an adult woman who had mild COVID-19 (a few samples of this study predate the infection). The sample titles of this study are shuffled in the database, so cell type and time point are left out; the donor was told from shared clones.

The CDR3 is CASSQASPTGLEFYNEQFF. In DNA form, the CDR3 reads TGCGCCAGCAGCCAAGCTAGCCCCACGGGACTAGAGTTCTACAATGAGCAGTTCTTC. V gene TRBV4-1 combines with J gene TRBJ2-1, with 8 bases aligning to TRBD2. After removal of 1 base from V and 3 bases from J, the junction contained 14 bases not matched to a gene. This CDR3 comprises 19 residues. Germline CDR1 MGHRA, CDR2 YSYEKL.

V is TRBV24-1 and J is TRBJ2-6; perhaps TRBD1 as D (6 bases). CDR1 KGHDR and CDR2 SFDVKD come from the germline V gene. V lost 2 bases and J lost 0, with 16 bases in between. CDR3 length equals 19 residues. CDR3 region: CATSDSHEGQSSGANVLTF. The CDR3, as DNA: TGTGCCACCAGTGATTCGCACGAAGGACAGAGCTCTGGGGCCAACGTCCTGACTTTC.

The chain links TRBV12-3 or TRBV12-4 to TRBJ2-1, with 11 nucleotides matching TRBD2. The CDR3 totals 16 residues. J gave up 3 bases and V 8 bases, and 9 bases lay outside the gene matches. CDR3 protein: CASYPGLAEYYNEQFF. CDR3 in DNA: TGTGCCAGCTATCCGGGACTAGCGGAATACTACAATGAGCAGTTCTTC.

Notes on this clonotype: An end of the junction differs from the germline gene, which may be a read error. V is TRBV12-3 or TRBV12-4 and J is TRBJ1-1; possibly TRBD1 for D (5 bases). This CDR3 region has 14 residues. CDR3 in DNA: TGTGCCAGCAGTCACAGGACCGTGAACACTGATGCTTTCTTT. Translating it yields CASSHRTVNTDAFF.

The rearrangement links TRBV6-2 or TRBV6-3 to TRBJ2-1; TRBD2 aligns across 7 bases. From germline, CDR1 is MNHEY and CDR2 SVGEGT. The CDR3 has 13 residues. After removal of 0 bases from V and 10 bases from J, the junction contained 3 bases not matched to a gene. The CDR3 loop reads CASSYSILAEQFF. The CDR3 DNA is TGTGCCAGCAGTTACTCGATACTAGCGGAGCAGTTCTTC.

This clonotype was detected only a few times. The chain carries TRBV7-2 and TRBJ1-1; D gene ambiguous. The ends were cut back, 1 base at V and 3 bases at J, with 9 bases in the middle. This CDR3 is 14 amino acids long. Germline loops: CDR1 SGHTA, CDR2 FQGNSA. CDR3 nucleotides: TGTGCCAGCAGCTTAGTTACGGAATACACTGAAGCTTTCTTT. Residues: CASSLVTEYTEAFF.

This rearrangement joins TRBV29-1 to TRBJ2-7, with 7 bases that match TRBD1. V was clipped by 7 bases and J by 2 bases; unmatched bases: 8. The germline gives CDR1 SQVTM, CDR2 ANQGSEA. The CDR3 has 13 residues. The CDR3, as DNA: TGCAGCGGAAGGGGGACAGCCACCTACGAGCAGTACTTC. Translating it yields CSGRGTATYEQYF.

This chain uses TRBV6-1 with TRBJ1-5, with 7 bases that match TRBD1. The CDR3 length is 15 residues. Germline V gene data show CDR1 as MNHNS and CDR2 as SASEGT. V lost 1 base, J lost 5 bases, and 5 bases stayed unmatched. In DNA form, the CDR3 reads TGTGCCAGCAGTGAAGTGGGACAGTTGTATCAGCCCCAGCATTTT. It specifies CASSEVGQLYQPQHF.

The chain employs TRBV10-3 and TRBJ2-7, with D perhaps assigned TRBD1 or TRBD2 (5 bases each). Trimming took 10 bases from V and 4 from J, leaving 17 bases between them. Per germline, CDR1 ENHRY and CDR2 SYGVKD. CDR3 length: 13 residues. This CDR3 reads CATRDGGAYEQYF. The DNA for the CDR3 is TGTGCCACCCGGGACGGAGGAGCGTACGAGCAGTACTTC.

V gene TRBV9 combines with J gene TRBJ2-7; 10 bases agree with TRBD1. Germline CDR1 and CDR2: SGDLS and YYNGEE. V dropped 4 bases and J dropped 4; count of bases not matched to a gene: 8. CDR3 length: 15 amino acids. In nucleotides, the CDR3 is TGTGCCAGCAGCCCCGGGGGGACAGGGGAATACGAGCAGTACTTC. It translates to CASSPGGTGEYEQYF.

This chain connects TRBV6-2 or TRBV6-3 to TRBJ2-5; 11 bases match TRBD2. This CDR3 contains 16 residues. Looked up from germline, CDR1 is MNHEY and CDR2 is SVGEGT. Trimming took 5 bases from V and 0 from J; bases not matched to a gene: 5. CDR3 loop: CASSQQTSGDQETQYF. DNA for the CDR3: TGTGCCAGCAGTCAACAGACTAGCGGGGACCAAGAGACCCAGTACTTC.

The chain has TRBV9 and TRBJ2-5, with TRBD2 matching 9 bases. The junction had 8 bases not matched to a gene; V was cut back by 0 bases and J by 5 bases. CDR1 is SGDLS, CDR2 YYNGEE, per germline. The CDR3 loop spans 16 amino acids. CDR3 region: CASSVAGGGAEETQYF. In nucleotides, the CDR3 is TGTGCCAGCAGCGTAGCCGGCGGGGGGGCCGAGGAGACCCAGTACTTC.

This clonotype was seen a few times. V usage is TRBV7-9 and J usage is TRBJ2-7; D remains ambiguous. Germline V CDR1 and CDR2: SEHNR, FQNEAQ (reference sequence). V was pared by 4 bases and J by 2 bases, with 12 bases between. The CDR3 is 14 residues long. The CDR3 region has the DNA TGTGCCAGCAGCTCTCCCTCGGGCCCCTACGAGCAGTACTTC. Translating it yields CASSSPSGPYEQYF. Full variable domain (missing parts from reference TRBV7-9 and TRBJ2-7): DTGVSQNPRHKITKRGQNVTFRCDPISEHNRLYWYRQTLGQGPEFLTYFQNEAQLEKSRLLSDRFSAERPKGSFSTLEIQRTEQGDSAMYLCASSSPSGPYEQYFGPGTRLTVT.

This clonotype has only a few counts. V is TRBV5-1 and J is TRBJ2-7; a possible D gene is TRBD1 (6 bases). The CDR3 is 16 residues long. Trimming removed 0 bases from V and 0 bases from J, with 13 bases in between. Germline V gene lookup returns CDR1 SGHRS and CDR2 YFSETQ. The chain's CDR3 is CASSLVTGQDSYEQYF. The CDR3 coding sequence is TGCGCCAGCAGCTTGGTTACGGGACAAGACTCCTACGAGCAGTACTTC. The full variable domain, its missing parts supplied by reference TRBV5-1 and TRBJ2-7, is KAGVTQTPRYLIKTRGQQVTLSCSPISGHRSVSWYQQTPGQGLQFLFEYFSETQRNKGNFPGRFSGRQFSNSRSEMNVSTLELGDSALYLCASSLVTGQDSYEQYFGPGTRLTVT.

This clonotype was seen at least ten times. The J gene is TRBJ2-7, the V gene TRBV6-2 or TRBV6-3; the D is unclear. V was cut by 1 base and J by 6 bases, with 7 bases left in between. The CDR3 is 12 residues long. The V gene's germline CDR1 is MNHEY and CDR2 SVGEGT. CDR3 coding DNA: TGTGCCAGCAGTTACTGGGCGACCGAGCAGTACTTC. Translating it yields CASSYWATEQYF.

This clonotype turned up a few times. The chain couples TRBV5-1 to TRBJ1-2; TRBD1 aligns across 8 bases. Germline V lookup: CDR1 SGHRS, CDR2 YFSETQ. The CDR3 consists of 14 residues. V lost 2 bases to trimming and J lost 4 bases; unmatched junction nucleotides: 4. The CDR3 DNA sequence: TGCGCCAGCAGCTTAAGGACAGGGACCTATGGCTACACCTTC. Translation: CASSLRTGTYGYTF.

Remarks on this clonotype: A much larger clone sits a single nucleotide away, making a read error possible. V usage is TRBV7-2 and J usage is TRBJ2-3; TRBD2 might be the D (7 bases). This CDR3 contains 15 residues. CDR1 SGHTA and CDR2 FQGNSA come from the germline V gene. CDR3 sequence reads: CACSLGGALTDTQYF. The CDR3 nucleotides are TGTGCCTGCAGCTTAGGGGGGGCCCTCACAGATACGCAGTATTTT.

CDR3 sequence (DNA): TGCGCCAGCAGCCAAGATCGGAAAAATGAGCAGTTCTTC. Translating gives CASSQDRKNEQFF. This chain connects TRBV4-1 to TRBJ2-1; D is uncertain. Germline CDR1 reads MGHRA; CDR2 reads YSYEKL. Trimming removed 0 bases from V and 7 bases from J, with 7 bases in between. This CDR3 is 13 amino acids long.

This clonotype was picked up a small number of times. The chain combines TRBV3-1 with TRBJ2-4, with D hard to call. The V gene's germline CDR1 is LGHDT and CDR2 YNNKEL (reference sequence). V lost 0 bases, J lost 7 bases, and 22 bases lay in between. There are 18 residues in the CDR3. The DNA of the CDR3 is TGTGCCAGCAGCCAAGATTGGATGGATGCAAGGATGTATAACATTCAGTACTTC. Its protein product is CASSQDWMDARMYNIQYF.

In this sample, this clonotype turned up a few times. J is TRBJ1-1 and V is TRBV7-9; TRBD1 aligns across 12 bases. Trimming cost V 4 bases and J 4 bases; bases outside gene matches: 4. Germline V gene lookup returns CDR1 SEHNR and CDR2 FQNEAQ (reference sequence). The length of the CDR3 is 15 residues. This CDR3 is CASSYRDRGLTEAFF. The CDR3 DNA sequence: TGTGCCAGCAGCTACCGGGACAGGGGGCTCACTGAAGCTTTCTTT.

This clonotype came up a few times. This chain connects TRBV7-8 to TRBJ2-7, with 8 nucleotides matching TRBD2. The V gene end was trimmed by 4 bases and the J gene end by 4 bases; junction bases not matched to a gene: 9. The CDR3 loop spans 15 amino acids. Germline-derived CDR1 and CDR2 are SGHVS and FQNEAQ. CDR3 in amino acids: CASSSTTSALYEQYF. The DNA of the CDR3 is TGTGCCAGCAGCTCCACGACTAGCGCTCTATACGAGCAGTACTTC. Based on the CDR3 plus reference TRBV7-8 and TRBJ2-7, the full variable domain is GAGVSQSPRYKVAKRGQDVALRCDPISGHVSLFWYQQALGQGPEFLTYFQNEAQLDKSGLPSDRFFAERPEGSVSTLKIQRTQQEDSAVYLCASSSTTSALYEQYFGPGTRLTVT.

This clonotype was seen many times. The CDR3, as DNA: TGCGCCAGCAGTCAATCCGGAGCCTTGAGCGGGGGCGTCACAGATACGCAGTATTTT. Translated, it gives CASSQSGALSGGVTDTQYF. The rearrangement links TRBV23-1 to TRBJ2-3; 8 nucleotides match TRBD2. TRBV23-1 is an ORF, with its function uncertain. J lost 2 bases, V lost 0 bases, and 13 bases had no gene match. The CDR3 extends over 19 amino acids.

CDR3 nucleotides: TGTGCCAGCAGCTCGGACAAGGATTATGGCTACACCTTC. This gives the protein CASSSDKDYGYTF. The V gene is TRBV11-2, the J gene TRBJ1-2; tentatively, D is TRBD1 (5 bases). CDR3 size: 13 residues. The ends were cut back, 4 bases at V and 5 bases at J, with 11 bases in the middle. Germline V gives CDR1 SGHAT, CDR2 FQNNGV.

The V gene is TRBV6-5, the J gene TRBJ1-3; D is perhaps TRBD1 (6 bases). CDR3 length: 17 residues. V dropped 5 bases and J dropped 2 bases, with 19 bases sitting between them. Germline-derived CDR1 and CDR2 are MNHEY and SVGAGI. The CDR3: CASSPGTITLPGNTIYF. The CDR3 DNA reads as TGTGCCAGCAGTCCCGGGACAATAACTCTTCCTGGAAACACCATATATTTT.

This clonotype appeared a few times. The chain joins TRBV4-1 to TRBJ2-3; D unresolved. Germline assignment: CDR1 MGHRA and CDR2 YSYEKL. Trimming removed 4 bases at V and 3 bases at J, with 17 bases between. This CDR3 has 16 residues. The CDR3 spells CASSLRGRPLTDTQYF. DNA for the CDR3: TGCGCCAGCAGCCTGCGAGGCAGACCCCTGACAGATACGCAGTATTTT.

This clonotype appeared many times. V usage is TRBV10-3 and J usage is TRBJ1-5, with D possibly being TRBD1 (5 bases). CDR3 length: 14 amino acids. Trimming pared 2 bases from V and 0 bases from J, leaving 5 bases between. Germline CDR1 is ENHRY and CDR2 is SYGVKD. Here the CDR3 DNA reads TGTGCCATCAGTGAGGACAGTAGCAATCAGCCCCAGCATTTT. This translates into CAISEDSSNQPQHF.

The chain employs TRBV2 and TRBJ2-7; TRBD1 agrees at 7 bases. The germline V gene has CDR1 SNHLY and CDR2 FYNNEI. After removal of 5 bases from V and 2 bases from J, the junction contained 6 bases not matched to a gene. This CDR3 is built from 14 residues. The CDR3 DNA reads TGTGCCAGCAGTCACACAGGGGTCCCCTACGAGCAGTACTTC. This encodes CASSHTGVPYEQYF.

This clonotype was recorded many times. The J gene is TRBJ1-1, the V gene TRBV29-1; 9 nucleotides line up with TRBD1. This CDR3 region has 12 residues. With 4 bases clipped from V and 4 bases from J, the junction kept 1 base outside the gene matches. Germline values: CDR1 SQVTM, CDR2 ANQGSEA. In DNA form, the CDR3 reads TGCAGCGTTGGGACAGGGGCCACTGAAGCTTTCTTT. This codes for CSVGTGATEAFF.

The chain combines TRBV20-1 with TRBJ1-2, with D uncertain. This CDR3 has 13 residues. CDR1 DFQATT and CDR2 SNEGSKA come from the germline V gene (reference sequence). V shed 1 base and J shed 6 bases, with 12 bases lying between them. CDR3 residues: CSARVWQPDGYTF. The CDR3 DNA sequence: TGCAGTGCTAGAGTTTGGCAGCCGGATGGCTACACCTTC.

The chain carries TRBV19 and TRBJ2-7; D gene unclear. The CDR3 totals 12 residues. Germline V CDR1 and CDR2: LNHDA, SQIVND (reference sequence). Trimming shortened V by 0 bases and J by 12 bases, and 12 bases separated the two germline ends. The CDR3 spells CASSIDRIPRYF. CDR3 coding DNA: TGTGCCAGTAGTATAGATCGCATACCGCGGTACTTC.

In its sample, this clonotype was seen a few times. The chain has TRBV20-1 and TRBJ2-5; D is undetermined. Germline assignment: CDR1 DFQATT and CDR2 SNEGSKA (reference sequence). This CDR3 region has 15 residues. Trimming took 4 bases from V and 3 from J, leaving 18 bases between them. CDR3 sequence (DNA): TGCAGTGCTACCCCCCTGGCGGACCTCGAAGAGACCCAGTACTTC. Encoded protein: CSATPLADLEETQYF.